The clone carrying this T cell receptor (beta chain) was detected once. Its cognate antigen is unknown. CDR3 length equals 16 residues. From germline, CDR1 is MNHEY and CDR2 SMNVEV (reference sequence). Trimming took off 2 bases at V and 1 base at J, with 13 bases between the two ends. Libraries were prepared by immunoSEQ multiplex PCR; TCRdb keeps only in-frame clonotypes and omits some of them. The table shows about 40,000 clones, with roughly 85% occurring only once. These data come from a study of OX40 agonist ivuxolimab in advanced cancers. As for the study in general: Subjects had a mean age of around 63 years, with a range of about 20 to 85; more than 75% were male. General study findings and limits: With doses of 0.1-3.0 mg/kg, partial responders showed among the lowest clonal expansion. Average numbers of expanded clones were greater in CD8+ T cells than in CD4+. Antigen specificity remained undetermined for the expanded peripheral T cells.

This chain joins TRBV27 and TRBJ2-3; D remains ambiguous. This material consisted of CD4+ or CD8+ T cells sorted from blood, taken in a trial of the OX40 agonist ivuxolimab. The TCR comes from an adult with an advanced solid tumor such as melanoma, head and neck, liver or kidney cancer. CDR3 protein: CASSLIRPEGTDTQYF. CDR3 nucleotides: TGTGCCAGCAGTTTAATCCGGCCAGAAGGCACAGATACGCAGTATTTT.